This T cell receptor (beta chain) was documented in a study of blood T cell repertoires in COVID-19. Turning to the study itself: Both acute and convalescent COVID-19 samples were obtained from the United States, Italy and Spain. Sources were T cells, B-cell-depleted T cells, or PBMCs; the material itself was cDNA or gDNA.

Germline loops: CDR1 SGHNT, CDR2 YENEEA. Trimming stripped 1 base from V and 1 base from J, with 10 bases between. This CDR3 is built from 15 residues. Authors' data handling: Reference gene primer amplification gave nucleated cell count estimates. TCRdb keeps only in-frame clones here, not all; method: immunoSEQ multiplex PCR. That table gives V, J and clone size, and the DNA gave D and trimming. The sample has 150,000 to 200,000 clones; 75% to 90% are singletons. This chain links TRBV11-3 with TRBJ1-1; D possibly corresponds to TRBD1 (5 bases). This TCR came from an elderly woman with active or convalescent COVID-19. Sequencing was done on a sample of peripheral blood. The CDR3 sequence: CASSLAGARNTEAFF. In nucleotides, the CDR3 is TGTGCCAGCAGCTTAGCTGGGGCAAGGAACACTGAAGCTTTCTTT.